This T cell receptor (beta chain) came from a study of blood T cell repertoires in COVID-19. About the study: Some COVID-19 samples were acute and others convalescent; all came from the United States, Italy and Spain. PBMCs, B-cell-depleted T cells, or T cells were the source of the cDNA or gDNA that made up the material.

Original processing notes: How many nucleated cells were present was estimated from reference gene primer amplification. Profiling relied on immunoSEQ multiplex PCR, and the TCRdb table lists in-frame clones only, not all of them. Clonal size and the V and J genes are those of that table, whereas D and trimming came from the DNA. This table has fewer than 55,000 clones, 88% appearing once. Germline V gives CDR1 SGHRS, CDR2 YFSETQ. The CDR3 sequence is 11 residues long. The V gene lost 3 bases and the J gene lost 5 bases, with 5 bases spanning the gap. This clone was seen just once. The receptor's source is a middle-aged man with active COVID-19. This chain joins TRBV5-1 and TRBJ2-5; D may be TRBD2 (5 bases). The sequenced sample was peripheral blood. This CDR3 is CASSWRETQYF. CDR3 sequence (DNA): TGCGCCAGCAGCTGGAGGGAGACCCAGTACTTC.